The 27 T cell receptor beta chains given below trace back to one sample, sequenced in a study of cytomegalovirus exposure and HLA in healthy donors. Vbeta (60) and Jbeta (13) primers were used in the PCR. Profiling relied on immunoSEQ multiplex PCR, and the TCRdb table lists in-frame clones only, not all of them. In the table there are about 180,000 clones, roughly 79% of which are singletons. The specimen sequenced was PBMCs. The receptors here all came from a man aged 25-45 years in good health and CMV-seronegative.

V is TRBV29-1 and J is TRBJ1-1; no clear D. CDR1 SQVTM and CDR2 ANQGSEA come from the germline V gene. V was pared by 4 bases and J by 4 bases, with 13 bases between. This CDR3 contains 13 residues. The CDR3 DNA reads TGCAGCGTTGCCCTAGGGAGCGGCACTGAAGCTTTCTTT. It translates to CSVALGSGTEAFF.

This clone was counted only a few times. V usage is TRBV7-9 and J usage is TRBJ1-6, with D perhaps matching TRBD1 (5 bases). Germline V gene lookup returns CDR1 SEHNR and CDR2 FQNEAQ (reference sequence). The CDR3 runs 13 residues. Trimming cost V 5 bases and J 10 bases, with 12 bases left between them. As DNA, the CDR3 is TGTGCCAGCAGCCGGACAACGGAATCACCCCTCCACTTT. Protein: CASSRTTESPLHF.

J is TRBJ2-1 and V is TRBV30, with 11 bases lining up with TRBD1. Trimming removed 5 bases from V and 3 bases from J; junction bases left unmatched: 12. The germline gives CDR1 GTSNPN, CDR2 SVGIG (reference sequence). The CDR3 contains 17 residues. The CDR3 bases are TGTGCCTGGGATGGACAGGGGGCCTCCGTTTTCTACAATGAGCAGTTCTTC. It specifies CAWDGQGASVFYNEQFF.

V usage is TRBV27 and J usage is TRBJ1-2; a weak D match, TRBD1 (5 bases). V lost 8 bases, J lost 2 bases, and 9 bases lay in between. This CDR3 comprises 12 residues. Germline assignment: CDR1 MNHEY and CDR2 SMNVEV (reference sequence). The CDR3 is CASWGGNYGYTF. In DNA form, the CDR3 reads TGTGCCAGCTGGGGCGGAAACTATGGCTACACCTTC.

The rearrangement links TRBV5-1 to TRBJ2-3; D unclear. V lost 2 bases and J 0 bases, leaving 7 bases between the germline ends. The CDR3 is made up of 14 amino acids. CDR1 and CDR2 (germline): SGHRS, YFSETQ. The CDR3 loop is CASSLTASTDTQYF. In DNA, the CDR3 is TGCGCCAGCAGCTTAACTGCTAGCACAGATACGCAGTATTTT.

The chain recombines TRBV4-1 with TRBJ2-5, with 9 positions matching TRBD2. Germline CDR1 MGHRA, CDR2 YSYEKL. The ends lost 6 bases at V and 5 bases at J; junction bases unmatched: 13. The CDR3 totals 16 residues. CDR3 amino acids: CASRDFRREGGETQYF. CDR3 nucleotides: TGCGCCAGCAGAGATTTTCGGCGGGAGGGGGGTGAGACCCAGTACTTC.

The J gene is TRBJ1-5, the V gene TRBV30; TRBD1 aligns across 10 bases. V trimming: 1 base; J trimming: 12 bases; junction bases outside the gene matches: 12. The CDR3 covers 15 residues. Germline V gives CDR1 GTSNPN, CDR2 SVGIG (reference sequence). CDR3 in DNA: TGTGCCTGGAGTGCTATTCCCGGGACAGGGGTAGGCCAGCATTTT. The encoded protein is CAWSAIPGTGVGQHF.

The CDR3 DNA sequence: TGCGCCAGCAGCTCCGGGACAACCAACACCGGGGAGCTGTTTTTT. The encoded protein is CASSSGTTNTGELFF. This sequence joins TRBV5-1 and TRBJ2-2; perhaps TRBD1 as D (6 bases). CDR1 is SGHRS and CDR2 is YFSETQ in the germline V gene. The germline V and J ends were trimmed by 3 bases and 2 bases, with 11 bases remaining between them. This CDR3 contains 15 residues. The whole variable domain, filled in from reference TRBV5-1 and TRBJ2-2, reads KAGVTQTPRYLIKTRGQQVTLSCSPISGHRSVSWYQQTPGQGLQFLFEYFSETQRNKGNFPGRFSGRQFSNSRSEMNVSTLELGDSALYLCASSSGTTNTGELFFGEGSRLTVL.

This chain uses TRBV4-1 with TRBJ2-5; 10 positions match TRBD1. The J call may be mistaken, given a closer DNA end match to TRBJ2-7. CDR1 and CDR2 from the germline V gene are MGHRA and YSYEKL. The CDR3 spans 16 residues. This CDR3 is CASSLVGTGASYEQYF. The CDR3 DNA follows: TGCGCCAGCAGCCTAGTGGGGACAGGGGCCTCCTACGAGCAGTACTTC.

The chain has TRBV28 and TRBJ2-5, with 7 bases that match TRBD2. The J call is in doubt because the DNA end fits TRBJ2-7 better. Germline V gene data show CDR1 as MDHEN and CDR2 as SYDVKM. CDR3 length: 16 residues. The CDR3 here is CASSELMASGIYEQYF. The CDR3 DNA is TGTGCCAGCAGCGAGTTAATGGCCAGCGGGATCTACGAGCAGTACTTC.

The chain employs TRBV2 and TRBJ2-7; 8 nucleotides line up with TRBD1. Germline values: CDR1 SNHLY, CDR2 FYNNEI. V trimming: 7 bases; J trimming: 0 bases; junction bases outside the gene matches: 5. The CDR3 spans 14 residues. CDR3 DNA: TGTGCCAGCAACGGACAGGGCAGCTCCTACGAGCAGTACTTC. It yields the protein CASNGQGSSYEQYF. The full variable domain, with the rest looked up from reference TRBV2 and TRBJ2-7, is EPEVTQTPSHQVTQMGQEVILRCVPISNHLYFYWYRQILGQKVEFLVSFYNNEISEKSEIFDDQFSVERPDGSNFTLKIRSTKLEDSAMYFCASNGQGSSYEQYFGPGTRLTVT.

The chain recombines TRBV9 with TRBJ1-1; D gene unclear. Per the germline V gene, CDR1 is SGDLS and CDR2 is YYNGEE. Trimming removed 3 bases from V and 4 bases from J, with 10 bases in between. The CDR3 is 13 residues long. CDR3 sequence reads: CASSALLGTEAFF. Here the CDR3 DNA reads TGTGCCAGCAGCGCTCTCCTAGGCACTGAAGCTTTCTTT.

The chain is built from TRBV10-1 and TRBJ2-1; TRBD1 is a possible D gene (6 bases). Germline V gives CDR1 WNHNN, CDR2 SYGVQD (reference sequence). This CDR3 region has 15 residues. Deletions cut 3 bases from V and 0 bases from J, with 9 bases between. The DNA of the CDR3 is TGCGCCAGCAGTGATGGACAGCCCTCCTACAATGAGCAGTTCTTC. Translating gives CASSDGQPSYNEQFF.

This chain connects TRBV7-9 to TRBJ2-1; 11 nucleotides line up with TRBD2. Per germline, CDR1 SEHNR and CDR2 FQNEAQ (reference sequence). This CDR3 is 17 amino acids long. With V trimmed by 6 bases and J by 4 bases, 11 bases remained unmatched. CDR3 region: CASRPPLTSGKYNEQFF. CDR3 DNA: TGTGCCAGCAGACCCCCCTTGACTAGCGGGAAATACAATGAGCAGTTCTTC.

The chain uses TRBV15 and TRBJ2-5; the match to TRBD1 covers 12 bases. The CDR3 is made up of 17 amino acids. Germline CDR1 and CDR2: LNHNV and YYDKDF (reference sequence). J lost 3 bases, V lost 2 bases, and 7 bases had no gene match. The CDR3 DNA sequence: TGTGCCACCAGCAGATTGGCCGGGACAGGGGGCGAAGAGACCCAGTACTTC. This encodes CATSRLAGTGGEETQYF.

The chain combines TRBV10-3 with TRBJ1-2; maybe TRBD1 (5 bases). V lost 2 bases to trimming and J lost 5 bases, with 9 bases between them. Germline V CDR1 and CDR2: ENHRY, SYGVKD. CDR3 length equals 13 residues. The CDR3 spells CAISETDTYGYTF. The CDR3 bases are TGTGCCATCAGTGAGACGGACACGTATGGCTACACCTTC.

This chain links TRBV15 with TRBJ1-3; D call uncertain. Germline V gene data show CDR1 as LNHNV and CDR2 as YYDKDF (reference sequence). V was cut by 1 base and J by 2 bases, with 6 bases left in between. The CDR3 totals 14 residues. The CDR3 protein is CATSRGGAGNTIYF. The DNA of the CDR3 is TGTGCCACCAGCAGAGGCGGGGCTGGAAACACCATATATTTT.

The V gene is TRBV29-1, the J gene TRBJ2-1, with TRBD2 matching 7 bases. Germline V CDR1 and CDR2: SQVTM, ANQGSEA. V lost 8 bases, J lost 4 bases, and 11 bases stayed unmatched. The CDR3 length is 14 residues. The CDR3 DNA reads TGCAGCTCCTGGGGGGTAGCGGGTTACAATGAGCAGTTCTTC. This codes for CSSWGVAGYNEQFF.

The chain combines TRBV5-1 with TRBJ2-7; TRBD1 agrees at 8 bases. This CDR3 is built from 17 residues. Per the germline V gene, CDR1 is SGHRS and CDR2 is YFSETQ. The trim removed 0 bases at V and 0 bases at J, leaving 8 bases unmatched. The CDR3 region is CASSLELGQGSSYEQYF. In DNA, the CDR3 is TGCGCCAGCAGCTTGGAGTTAGGACAGGGATCCTCCTACGAGCAGTACTTC.

This clone was found once. This chain connects TRBV6-1 to TRBJ2-1; 12 nucleotides match TRBD2. Germline loops: CDR1 MNHNS, CDR2 SASEGT. The CDR3 has 17 residues. V shed 4 bases, J shed 9 bases, and the junction held 13 bases outside the gene matches. The chain's CDR3 is CASSARLAGVLSSEQFF. The DNA for the CDR3 is TGTGCCAGCAGTGCGCGACTAGCGGGAGTATTGTCTAGTGAGCAGTTCTTC.

The chain is built from TRBV7-2 and TRBJ2-3; D might be TRBD2 (5 bases). The CDR3 is 12 residues long. Deletions cut 6 bases from V and 4 bases from J, with 8 bases between. The germline gives CDR1 SGHTA, CDR2 FQGNSA. CDR3 amino acids: CASRDSADTQYF. The CDR3 DNA reads as TGTGCCAGCAGGGACTCGGCAGATACGCAGTATTTT.

The chain has TRBV5-1 and TRBJ2-5; tentative D call: TRBD1 (6 bases). There are 13 residues in the CDR3. V lost 7 bases and J lost 5, with 15 bases in between. CDR1 and CDR2 (germline): SGHRS, YFSETQ. Written as DNA, the CDR3 is TGCGCCAGCCGCGCCCCCACAGGGGAGACCCAGTACTTC. Protein product: CASRAPTGETQYF.

This clone was observed once. V is TRBV6-5 and J is TRBJ1-4; weak D call: TRBD1 (6 bases). Germline V CDR1 and CDR2: MNHEY, SVGAGI. The CDR3 is 14 residues long. Trimming took off 7 bases at V and 8 bases at J, with 17 bases between the two ends. CDR3 DNA sequence: TGTGCCAGCACTACGGGGGGGCGGAGGGAAAAACTGTTTTTT. Protein product: CASTTGGRREKLFF.

V usage is TRBV10-3 and J usage is TRBJ1-4; 10 nucleotides match TRBD1. After removal of 3 bases from V and 5 bases from J, the junction contained 3 bases not matched to a gene. This CDR3 is 15 amino acids long. CDR1 is ENHRY, CDR2 SYGVKD, per germline. The CDR3 coding sequence is TGTGCCATCAGTGAAAGGGGACAGGGGAATGAAAAACTGTTTTTT. Its protein product is CAISERGQGNEKLFF.

The chain has TRBV7-9 and TRBJ2-7; D call uncertain. CDR1 is SEHNR, CDR2 FQNEAQ, per germline (reference sequence). Trimming left V 0 bases short and J 0 bases short, with 6 bases between. This CDR3 has 14 amino acids. Here the CDR3 reads CASSLARSSYEQYF. The CDR3 DNA is TGTGCCAGCAGCTTAGCCCGGAGCTCCTACGAGCAGTACTTC.

The CDR3 sequence is CAWSGGAGVAGELFF. The CDR3 DNA reads TGTGCCTGGAGTGGAGGGGCGGGAGTTGCCGGGGAGCTGTTTTTT. This chain joins TRBV30 and TRBJ2-2; 7 nucleotides match TRBD2. Trimming removed 1 base from V and 6 bases from J; junction bases left unmatched: 8. This CDR3 region has 15 residues. Germline lookup yields CDR1 GTSNPN and CDR2 SVGIG (reference sequence).

The chain links TRBV5-1 to TRBJ2-3; TRBD1 matches 9 bases. Per the germline V gene, CDR1 is SGHRS and CDR2 is YFSETQ. The CDR3 totals 15 residues. V trimming: 4 bases; J trimming: 4 bases; junction bases outside the gene matches: 7. The CDR3, as DNA: TGCGCCAGCAGCACCCCCGGGACAGGGCCAGATACGCAGTATTTT. It translates to CASSTPGTGPDTQYF.